Listed below are T cell receptor beta chains from one sample, sequenced in a study of CXCR3-negative and CXCR3-positive naive CD8 T cells. TCRdb derives one entry per CDR3 protein from the 5' RACE reads, leaving out DNA. Its table records approximately 59,000 distinct CDR3 sequences. The sample consisted of naive CXCR3+ CD8+ T cells from blood. These receptors came from a human donor in good health. Some clones in this sample may be carry-over from other donors' samples. Both conserved end residues are part of each CDR3. The order of the fields is V gene, CDR3 length, J gene, CDR3 protein.

TRBV7-9	19	TRBJ1-1	CASRQSGPDRGRGNTEAFF
TRBV6-5	14	TRBJ2-1	CASSYQVNYNEQFF
TRBV12-3/TRBV12-4	16	TRBJ2-4	CASSLAAFRAGDIQYF
TRBV29-1	11	TRBJ2-2	CSVPITGELFF
TRBV24-1	15	TRBJ1-2	CATTQTQRSNYGYTF
TRBV12-3/TRBV12-4	17	TRBJ2-5	CASSSRGLGVDQETQYF
TRBV6-5	13	TRBJ2-5	CASSKGRIETQYF
TRBV10-3	12	TRBJ1-2	CAISGQLYGYTF
TRBV3-1	15	TRBJ1-1	CASSQDHGTGTEAFF
TRBV3-1	16	TRBJ2-1	CASIQTRGGSGNEQFF
TRBV5-1	16	TRBJ2-7	CASSLTFLDRAYEQYF
TRBV27	16	TRBJ1-6	CASSPASGTGVSPLHF
TRBV6-5	18	TRBJ2-7	CASSYRPVGGPLSYEQYF
TRBV20-1	15	TRBJ1-1	CSARTPKVLFTEAFF
TRBV4-2	16	TRBJ2-7	CASSQDRQGARNEQYF
TRBV29-1	14	TRBJ1-2	CSVENRDRNYGYTF
TRBV20-1	15	TRBJ2-7	CSARDRDDSSYEQYF
TRBV7-9	12	TRBJ2-1	CASSPGTVEQFF
TRBV6-2/TRBV6-3	12	TRBJ2-2	CASAENTGELFF
TRBV7-9	12	TRBJ2-7	CASSLVVYEQYF
TRBV7-6	14	TRBJ2-7	CASSSGGRSYEQYF
TRBV19	14	TRBJ2-7	CASSIDGGTYEQYF
TRBV7-9	14	TRBJ2-1	CASSPENRRDEQFF
TRBV5-5	17	TRBJ2-1	CASSLRGSGVYYNEQFF
TRBV6-5	16	TRBJ2-2	CASSYRVQSNTGELFF
TRBV3-1	14	TRBJ1-1	CASSQEDIAPEAFF
TRBV12-3/TRBV12-4	15	TRBJ2-4	CASSFEWLAKNIQYF
TRBV6-9	16	TRBJ2-7	CASSTRLKAISYEQYF
TRBV11-2	14	TRBJ2-3	CASSLTTPPDTQYF
TRBV28	11	TRBJ2-1	CASRQTNEQFF
TRBV14	13	TRBJ2-2	CASSQSYPGELFF
TRBV6-2/TRBV6-3	14	TRBJ1-4	CASSYRGARERLFF
TRBV29-1	12	TRBJ2-7	CSAETANYEQYF
TRBV5-1	15	TRBJ2-3	CASSLGQSTTDTQYF
TRBV27	16	TRBJ2-7	CASSERGASVRYEQYF
TRBV29-1	12	TRBJ2-7	CSALTVSYEQYF
TRBV7-2	16	TRBJ2-7	CASSDYGTRSSYEQYF
TRBV28	17	TRBJ2-2	CASSIPSGGRNTGELFF
TRBV7-9	15	TRBJ1-1	CASSLEASRNTEAFF
TRBV19	16	TRBJ2-7	CASSPGTGPGSYEQYF
TRBV7-9	16	TRBJ2-6	CASSRTTGTGANVLTF
TRBV28	12	TRBJ1-1	CASNSGTFEAFF